This paragraph reports one TCR beta chain. The data are from a study of blood T cell repertoires in COVID-19. Study-wide context: Some COVID-19 samples were acute and others convalescent; all came from the United States, Italy and Spain. Nucleic acid was either cDNA or gDNA, and it came from T cells, B-cell-depleted T cells, or PBMCs.

The CDR3 totals 12 residues. Per germline, CDR1 MNHEY and CDR2 SVGEGT. V was trimmed by 2 bases and J by 5 bases, leaving 6 bases between them. TCRdb's table, derived via immunoSEQ multiplex PCR, lists solely in-frame clones and lacks some. Here the sample spans 270,000 or so clones, approximately 86% being singletons. Cohort allocation depended upon clinical history that participants reported. Cohort 3 recovered donors had two negative PCRs, clearance, or symptom resolution. The gene calls are TRBV6-2 or TRBV6-3 and TRBJ2-5; a possible D gene is TRBD1 (6 bases). The receptor's source is a young woman who had recovered from COVID-19. The source material was PBMCs or T cells enriched from blood (not recorded which). The CDR3 loop reads CASSYRGETQYF. CDR3 in DNA: TGTGCCAGCAGTTACAGGGGGGAGACCCAGTACTTC.